This entry lists 11 T cell receptor beta chains sequenced from one sample in a study of shared clonotypes between healthy human individuals. Produced via immunoSEQ multiplex PCR; TCRdb's table is partial and in-frame only. This sample carries around 1.1 million clones, 70% to 85% of them seen once, and the ten largest clones take 0.89%. The sample consisted of memory CD4+ T cells from PBMCs. The subset denotes: CD45RA-negative fraction. All receptors derive from a man younger than 30 in good health. Some clones in this sample may be carry-over from other donors' samples.

In its sample, this clone was seen many times. Distinct nucleotide sequences in the sample also encode this CDR3. This chain joins TRBV20-1 and TRBJ2-3; D is unresolved. V shed 1 base and J shed 5 bases, with 4 bases lying between them. The CDR3 consists of 11 residues. Germline-derived CDR1 and CDR2 are DFQATT and SNEGSKA (reference sequence). CDR3 loop: CSARAGDTQYF. The CDR3 DNA reads as TGCAGTGCTAGAGCAGGAGATACGCAGTATTTT.

The chain couples TRBV28 to TRBJ2-1, with D maybe TRBD2 (7 bases). Per germline, CDR1 MDHEN and CDR2 SYDVKM. V dropped 6 bases and J dropped 7 bases, with 19 bases sitting between them. The CDR3 sequence is 15 residues long. CDR3 in DNA: TGTGCCAGCAGCCCTGGGGGGGCAAGGAAGAATGAGCAGTTCTTC. This encodes CASSPGGARKNEQFF.

The chain employs TRBV30 and TRBJ2-1, with 9 bases identical to TRBD2. From germline, CDR1 is GTSNPN and CDR2 SVGIG (reference sequence). The CDR3 has 15 residues. V was pared by 6 bases and J by 6 bases, with 12 bases of the junction left unmatched. CDR3 bases: TGTGCCTGCTGGGTAGCGGGAGAACTAGGCAATGAGCAGTTCTTC. The encoded protein is CACWVAGELGNEQFF.

The sample holds one count of this clone. CDR3 sequence reads: CASSLPGTYEQYF. CDR3 in DNA: TGTGCCAGCAGCTTACCAGGGACCTACGAGCAGTACTTC. This chain uses TRBV13 with TRBJ2-7; a weak D match, TRBD1 (5 bases). Trimming took off 2 bases at V and 2 bases at J, with 7 bases between the two ends. CDR1 and CDR2 from the germline V gene are PRHDT and FYEKMQ (reference sequence). The CDR3 is made up of 13 amino acids.

The rearrangement joins TRBV7-3 to TRBJ2-1, with 12 bases matching TRBD2. Germline loops: CDR1 SGHTA, CDR2 FQGTGA. The CDR3 has 16 amino acids. The V segment lost 4 bases and the J segment 10 bases; nucleotides outside the gene matches: 11. The CDR3 nucleotides are TGTGCCAGCAGCTCCCCCGGACTAGCGGGACCACAGGAGCAGTTCTTC. This sequence encodes CASSSPGLAGPQEQFF.

There are many counts of this clone. The chain combines TRBV29-1 with TRBJ2-5; a possible D gene is TRBD1 (7 bases). Germline CDR1 SQVTM, CDR2 ANQGSEA. V was shortened by 7 bases and J by 4 bases, with 16 bases between the two germline ends. The CDR3 has 13 amino acids. CDR3 sequence: CSGGDSGAETQYF. The DNA for the CDR3 is TGCAGCGGGGGGGACAGTGGAGCAGAGACCCAGTACTTC.

The chain is built from TRBV4-3 and TRBJ2-3; D unclear. The CDR3 has 15 residues. V was cut by 3 bases and J by 5 bases, with 15 bases left in between. Germline values: CDR1 LGHNA, CDR2 YSLEER. The CDR3 coding sequence is TGCGCCAGCAGCCAGTTACCCGAGGCTGAAGATACGCAGTATTTT. Its translation is CASSQLPEAEDTQYF.

Worth noting for this clone: Other nucleotide sequences from this sample produce the same CDR3. The chain combines TRBV5-6 with TRBJ2-5; possibly TRBD1 for D (6 bases). Germline V CDR1 and CDR2: SGHDT, YYEEEE. The CDR3 totals 13 residues. Trimming shortened V by 2 bases and J by 2 bases, and 7 bases separated the two germline ends. The DNA for the CDR3 is TGTGCCAGCAGCTTAGGACAGCAAGAGACCCAGTACTTC. As protein: CASSLGQQETQYF.

Written as DNA, the CDR3 is TGTGCCAGCAGCGTGTTACAGGGAGGAGGTGGGGAAAAACTGTTTTTT. Its translation is CASSVLQGGGGEKLFF. The genes are TRBV9 and TRBJ1-4; TRBD1 is a possible D gene (6 bases). Germline V gene lookup returns CDR1 SGDLS and CDR2 YYNGEE. Trimming took off 2 bases at V and 8 bases at J, with 19 bases between the two ends. The CDR3 contains 16 residues.

The chain links TRBV10-3 to TRBJ2-1; D gene unclear. This CDR3 is 13 amino acids long. CDR1 ENHRY and CDR2 SYGVKD come from the germline V gene. V dropped 0 bases and J dropped 11 bases, with 11 bases sitting between them. The CDR3 here is CAISESRGRQQFF. The CDR3 DNA reads TGTGCCATCAGTGAGTCACGTGGGCGCCAGCAGTTCTTC.

Turning to this clone: The junction departs from germline at one end; a sequencing error may be responsible. The genes are TRBV7-2 and TRBJ2-3; 7 nucleotides match TRBD1. Germline loops: CDR1 SGHTA, CDR2 FQGNSA. This CDR3 region has 15 residues. CDR3 in DNA: TGTGCCAGCAACTTAGGGCAGGGGGGCACAGATACGCAGTATTTT. Encoded protein: CASNLGQGGTDTQYF.